This record looks at one T cell receptor beta chain sequence and its context. The sample comes from a study of blood T cell repertoires in COVID-19. As for the study in general: Samples came from the United States, Italy and Spain, spanning acute and convalescent COVID-19. T cells, B-cell-depleted T cells, or PBMCs provided the cDNA or gDNA that served as material.

In the source study's methods: Amplification with reference gene primers provided the estimates of nucleated cell counts. This table comes from immunoSEQ multiplex PCR, and its TCRdb copy is limited to in-frame clones, with some not included. The DNA gave D and trimming, while V, J and clone size come from that table. The sample holds approximately 180,000 clones, more than 75% seen once. The study recruited people aged roughly 18 to 95 years across about two dozen US areas. The sequenced sample consisted of PBMCs or T cells enriched from blood (not recorded which). The receptor comes from a woman aged 45-60 years with acute COVID-19.

The CDR3 loop is CASRKTGSAPYNEQFF. The CDR3 DNA sequence: TGCGCCAGCAGAAAGACAGGTAGTGCGCCCTACAATGAGCAGTTCTTC. The chain has TRBV5-1 and TRBJ2-1; TRBD1 might be the D (6 bases). This CDR3 contains 16 residues. The V gene lost 5 bases and the J gene lost 2 bases, with 17 bases spanning the gap. The germline CDR1 and CDR2 sequences are SGHRS and YFSETQ.